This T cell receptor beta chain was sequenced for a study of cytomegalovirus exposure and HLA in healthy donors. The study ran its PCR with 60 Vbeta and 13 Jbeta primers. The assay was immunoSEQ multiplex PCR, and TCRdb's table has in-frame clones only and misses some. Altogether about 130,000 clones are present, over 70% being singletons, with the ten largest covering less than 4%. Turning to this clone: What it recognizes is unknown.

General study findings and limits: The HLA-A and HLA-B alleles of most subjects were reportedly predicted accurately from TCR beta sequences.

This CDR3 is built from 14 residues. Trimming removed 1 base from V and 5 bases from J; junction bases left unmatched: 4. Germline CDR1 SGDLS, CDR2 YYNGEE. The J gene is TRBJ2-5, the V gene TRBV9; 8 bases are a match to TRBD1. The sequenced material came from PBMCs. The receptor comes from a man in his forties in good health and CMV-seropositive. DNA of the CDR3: TGTGCCAGCAGCGTACAGGGGGCAGCGGAGACCCAGTACTTC. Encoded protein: CASSVQGAAETQYF.